This TCR beta chain was captured by sequencing in a study of cytomegalovirus exposure and HLA in healthy donors. Notes on the study in general: It was reportedly the case that the classifier diagnosed cytomegalovirus status with high specificity and sensitivity. Later analysis found that TCR beta chains associated with HLA were more clonally expanded than other, equally common chains. By HLA locus, TCR association rates varied in a later analysis, with DRB1 showing the most and HLA-C the fewest. In most subjects, TCR beta sequences reportedly gave accurate predictions of HLA-A and HLA-B alleles.

Both 60 Vbeta primers and 13 Jbeta primers went into the PCR. Generated by immunoSEQ multiplex PCR, the TCRdb table keeps only in-frame clones and is missing some. The sample has 110,000 to 150,000 clones, approximately 80% seen once. The germline V gene encodes CDR1 SQVTM and CDR2 ANQGSEA. This CDR3 region has 16 residues. V was shortened by 4 bases and J by 0 bases, with 13 bases between the two germline ends. This clone came up once. The antigen is undetermined. The clonotype was recovered from a male donor in good health and CMV-seropositive. The sample consisted of PBMCs. The chain has TRBV29-1 and TRBJ2-6; D is perhaps TRBD2 (6 bases). CDR3 amino acids: CSVAGVEGSGANVLTF. The CDR3 coding sequence is TGCAGCGTTGCCGGGGTGGAGGGCTCTGGGGCCAACGTCCTGACTTTC.